The 18 T cell receptor beta chains given below trace back to one sample, sequenced in a study of neurological immune-mediated disorders. TCRdb re-derived calls from the 5' RACE reads in MiXCR, one entry per CDR3 protein. The sample holds about 78,000 distinct CDR3 sequences; 4% to 6% are singletons and the top ten take 2.2%. Input material: PBMCs. The source is a woman between 25 and 40 years old with multiple sclerosis.

Note on this clonotype: A much larger clonotype is one base distant, so this may be a read error. J is TRBJ1-2 and V is TRBV7-6; D is perhaps TRBD1 (6 bases). V dropped 5 bases and J dropped 7 bases, with 20 bases sitting between them. The CDR3 is 15 residues long. CDR1 and CDR2 from the germline V gene are SGHVS and FNYEAQ. CDR3 coding DNA: TGTGCCAGCAGCCCTGGGGTGGAGGGGGACGGTGGCTACACCTTC. Its translation is CASSPGVEGDGGYTF.

The chain is built from TRBV2 and TRBJ2-1; a possible D gene is TRBD2 (6 bases). The CDR3 consists of 15 residues. V was clipped by 1 base and J by 7 bases, with 14 bases between them. Germline CDR1 reads SNHLY; CDR2 reads FYNNEI. CDR3 region: CASSEEAGWSNEQFF. The CDR3 coding sequence is TGTGCCAGCAGTGAAGAGGCGGGATGGTCAAATGAGCAGTTCTTC.

The table lists this clonotype with many counts. This sequence joins TRBV18 and TRBJ1-1; TRBD1 might be the D (6 bases). Germline CDR1 reads KGHSH; CDR2 reads LQKENI. V lost 3 bases to trimming and J lost 5 bases, with 22 bases between them. There are 17 residues in the CDR3. CDR3 nucleotides: TGTGCCAGCTCACCTACTACGCCAGGGGTCGAGGGGACTGAAGCTTTCTTT. Its translation: CASSPTTPGVEGTEAFF.

Many counts were recorded for this clonotype. This rearrangement joins TRBV7-6 to TRBJ2-3, with D perhaps TRBD2 (6 bases). V gave up 1 base and J gave up 8 bases, with 10 bases separating them. The CDR3 loop spans 13 amino acids. CDR1 and CDR2 (germline): SGHVS, FNYEAQ. CDR3 amino acids: CASSLETRSTQYF. CDR3 bases: TGTGCCAGCAGCTTAGAGACTAGATCTACGCAGTATTTT.

This clonotype is medium-sized (0.01 to 0.1%). The rearrangement uses TRBV5-5 and TRBJ2-7, with D hard to call. The CDR3 is made up of 14 amino acids. Trimming left V 1 base short and J 2 bases short, with 10 bases between. Germline V gene data show CDR1 as SGHKS and CDR2 as YYEKEE (reference sequence). The CDR3 protein is CASSLWEITYEQYF. DNA for the CDR3: TGTGCCAGCAGCTTGTGGGAAATCACCTACGAGCAGTACTTC.

This chain joins TRBV28 and TRBJ2-3; possible D gene TRBD1, 5 bases. The germline V gene has CDR1 MDHEN and CDR2 SYDVKM. Trimming removed 4 bases at V and 2 bases at J, with 13 bases between. The CDR3 has 15 residues. The CDR3 here is CASSSSGHDTDTQYF. CDR3 nucleotide sequence: TGTGCCAGCAGTTCATCCGGACACGACACAGATACGCAGTATTTT.

There are many counts of this clonotype. The chain employs TRBV9 and TRBJ2-5, with D hard to call. Germline values: CDR1 SGDLS, CDR2 YYNGEE. The CDR3 is made up of 13 amino acids. Trimming removed 0 bases from V and 7 bases from J, with 10 bases in between. The CDR3 DNA reads as TGTGCCAGCAGCGTAGACGGTATTGGGACCCAGTACTTC. This gives the protein CASSVDGIGTQYF.

Many counts were recorded for this clonotype. V gene TRBV5-1 combines with J gene TRBJ1-4; the D gene is possibly TRBD1 (5 bases). Germline loops: CDR1 SGHRS, CDR2 YFSETQ. The V and J ends lost 5 bases and 5 bases respectively, with 10 bases between them. The CDR3 extends over 13 amino acids. The CDR3 region is CASRTGPNEKLFF. The CDR3 DNA is TGCGCCAGCAGAACAGGCCCGAATGAAAAACTGTTTTTT.

This clonotype was seen repeatedly, ten times or more. V gene TRBV5-1 combines with J gene TRBJ1-1; D is possibly TRBD1 (5 bases). The V gene lost 0 bases and the J gene lost 0 bases, with 9 bases spanning the gap. There are 15 residues in the CDR3. The germline CDR1 and CDR2 sequences are SGHRS and YFSETQ. The CDR3 loop is CASSLDGGVNTEAFF. The CDR3 DNA follows: TGCGCCAGCAGCTTGGATGGGGGGGTGAACACTGAAGCTTTCTTT.

Concerning this clonotype itself: A read error may explain this, as a much larger clone is one base away. The rearrangement joins TRBV5-4 to TRBJ2-2; D uncertain. There are 15 residues in the CDR3. Deletions cut 4 bases from V and 3 bases from J, with 13 bases between. The germline gives CDR1 SGHNT, CDR2 YYREEE (reference sequence). This CDR3 is CASSRKGSYTGELFF. CDR3 nucleotides: TGTGCCAGCAGCCGAAAAGGGTCCTACACCGGGGAGCTGTTTTTT.

In this sample, this clonotype turned up many times. This chain links TRBV24-1 with TRBJ1-3; D gene unclear. The CDR3 is 14 amino acids. Germline CDR1 is KGHDR and CDR2 is SFDVKD. Trimming left V 3 bases short and J 1 base short, with 6 bases between. The CDR3 loop reads CATSDPRSGNTIYF. In DNA form, the CDR3 reads TGTGCCACCAGTGATCCGAGGTCTGGAAACACCATATATTTT.

This clonotype has ten or more counts. This chain joins TRBV5-1 and TRBJ2-6, with 9 bases aligning to TRBD2. The CDR3 totals 17 residues. The junction had 7 bases not matched to a gene; V was cut back by 4 bases and J by 2 bases. Looked up from germline, CDR1 is SGHRS and CDR2 is YFSETQ. The CDR3 here is CASSVQVAGAGANVLTF. CDR3 DNA: TGCGCCAGCAGCGTGCAGGTAGCGGGAGCTGGGGCCAACGTCCTGACTTTC.

This clonotype was seen at least ten times. The chain couples TRBV5-6 to TRBJ2-1, with TRBD2 matching 8 bases. This CDR3 region has 15 residues. The V segment lost 3 bases and the J segment 3 bases; nucleotides outside the gene matches: 5. CDR1 is SGHDT, CDR2 YYEEEE, per germline. Here the CDR3 reads CASSYGTRVYNEQFF. The CDR3 DNA is TGTGCCAGCAGCTACGGGACTAGAGTCTACAATGAGCAGTTCTTC.

This clonotype was seen many times. The chain links TRBV6-5 to TRBJ2-3; TRBD1 matches at 9 bases. This CDR3 contains 14 residues. Germline-derived CDR1 and CDR2 are MNHEY and SVGAGI. Trimming at V came to 6 bases and at J to 2 bases, leaving 3 bases not matched to a gene. The CDR3 region is CASRDRGYTDTQYF. The CDR3 region has the DNA TGTGCCAGCAGGGACAGGGGTTACACAGATACGCAGTATTTT.

This clonotype was observed at least ten times. The rearrangement joins TRBV20-1 to TRBJ2-5; 13 nucleotides align to TRBD2. CDR3 length: 15 residues. V was pared by 5 bases and J by 3 bases, with 6 bases of the junction left unmatched. Germline V gene sequence: CDR1 DFQATT, CDR2 SNEGSKA (reference sequence). CDR3 protein: CSADETSGGKETQYF. CDR3 DNA sequence: TGCAGTGCTGACGAGACTAGCGGGGGGAAAGAGACCCAGTACTTC.

This clonotype was observed at least ten times. The CDR3 bases are TGTGCCAGCAGCCCTCCGGGACTAGCGGGAGCGTTAAATGAGCAGTTCTTC. Protein sequence: CASSPPGLAGALNEQFF. The V gene is TRBV3-1, the J gene TRBJ2-1, with 14 nucleotides matching TRBD2. V dropped 4 bases and J dropped 7; count of bases not matched to a gene: 9. The germline CDR1 and CDR2 sequences are LGHDT and YNNKEL (reference sequence). The CDR3 totals 17 residues.

This clonotype was counted only a few times. V is TRBV20-1 and J is TRBJ2-3; 7 bases match TRBD1. Trimming took 3 bases from V and 2 from J; bases not matched to a gene: 2. Germline CDR1 is DFQATT and CDR2 is SNEGSKA (reference sequence). The CDR3 consists of 13 residues. CDR3 sequence reads: CSARDRHTDTQYF. The CDR3 DNA follows: TGCAGTGCTAGGGACAGGCACACAGATACGCAGTATTTT.

This clonotype was recorded many times. The rearrangement links TRBV25-1 to TRBJ1-2, with 8 bases lining up with TRBD1. Germline V gene data show CDR1 as MGHDK and CDR2 as SYGVNS. The J segment lost 6 bases and the V segment lost 6 bases, leaving 12 bases of the junction unmatched. This CDR3 has 15 amino acids. The CDR3 spells CASSDPGTGSHGYTF. The CDR3 bases are TGTGCCAGCAGCGACCCCGGGACAGGAAGCCATGGCTACACCTTC.